A selection of T cell receptor beta chains follows, all from one sample in a study of human T cells and chemical hapten exposure. TCRdb fed the RACE reads into MiXCR, producing one record per CDR3 protein. The sample shows about 100,000 distinct CDR3 sequences, roughly an eighth of them seen only once. The starting material was whole blood, obtained in connection with sensitization to the hapten diphenylcyclopropenone (DPC). The receptors originated from a woman aged 40 to 50 with alopecia areata. Some clones in this sample may be carry-over from other donors' samples. Both conserved end residues are part of each CDR3. A D gene is named only where the DNA matches it firmly.

d_gene: TRBD1
v_gene: TRBV11-2
j_gene: TRBJ1-2
CDR3aa: CASSPPGTGSGYTF

d_gene: TRBD1
v_gene: TRBV4-3
j_gene: TRBJ1-5
CDR3aa: CASSRDYRGNQPQHF

d_gene: -
v_gene: TRBV11-2
j_gene: TRBJ2-1
CDR3aa: CASSSLLAGEQFF

d_gene: TRBD1
v_gene: TRBV7-8
j_gene: TRBJ2-7
CDR3aa: CASSTQGGYYYEQYF

d_gene: -
v_gene: TRBV20-1
j_gene: TRBJ2-7
CDR3aa: CSALREGAPSYEQYF

d_gene: -
v_gene: TRBV29-1
j_gene: TRBJ1-4
CDR3aa: CSVDGGSTNEKLFF

d_gene: -
v_gene: TRBV20-1
j_gene: TRBJ2-6
CDR3aa: CSASTSGGANVLTF

d_gene: TRBD1
v_gene: TRBV28
j_gene: TRBJ2-1
CDR3aa: CASSRDRASSEQFF

d_gene: -
v_gene: TRBV28
j_gene: TRBJ2-5
CDR3aa: CASSIGRRDVETQYF

d_gene: TRBD1
v_gene: TRBV12-3/TRBV12-4
j_gene: TRBJ2-5
CDR3aa: CASSPGQSQETQYF

d_gene: TRBD1
v_gene: TRBV6-5
j_gene: TRBJ1-1
CDR3aa: CASHGQGNRKAFF

d_gene: -
v_gene: TRBV5-4
j_gene: TRBJ1-6
CDR3aa: CASSLRPRNSPLHF

d_gene: -
v_gene: TRBV12-3/TRBV12-4
j_gene: TRBJ2-3
CDR3aa: CASSLAGGRRDTQYF

d_gene: TRBD2
v_gene: TRBV24-1
j_gene: TRBJ2-3
CDR3aa: CATSDRGGPDTQYF

d_gene: -
v_gene: TRBV28
j_gene: TRBJ2-2
CDR3aa: CASSLVRPNTGELFF

d_gene: -
v_gene: TRBV20-1
j_gene: TRBJ2-7
CDR3aa: CSATSTIGDYEQYF

d_gene: TRBD2
v_gene: TRBV29-1
j_gene: TRBJ2-7
CDR3aa: CSVGGGLNYEQYF

d_gene: TRBD2
v_gene: TRBV6-1
j_gene: TRBJ2-5
CDR3aa: CASSVAGTSGQETQYF

d_gene: TRBD1
v_gene: TRBV20-1
j_gene: TRBJ1-1
CDR3aa: CSARKGAWNTEAFF

d_gene: TRBD1
v_gene: TRBV4-1
j_gene: TRBJ1-5
CDR3aa: CASSQGLDRAYQPQHF

d_gene: -
v_gene: TRBV7-9
j_gene: TRBJ2-1
CDR3aa: CASSLGLASLNEQFF

d_gene: -
v_gene: TRBV4-1
j_gene: TRBJ2-2
CDR3aa: CASSQGIATGELFF

d_gene: TRBD1
v_gene: TRBV3-1
j_gene: TRBJ1-5
CDR3aa: CASKSTGGRYSNQPQHF

d_gene: TRBD1
v_gene: TRBV5-1
j_gene: TRBJ2-3
CDR3aa: CASRPAGQGIPDTQYF

d_gene: -
v_gene: TRBV24-1
j_gene: TRBJ2-1
CDR3aa: CATSDYARVGSYNEQFF

d_gene: -
v_gene: TRBV6-2/TRBV6-3
j_gene: TRBJ2-2
CDR3aa: CASRTGHMNTGELFF

d_gene: TRBD1
v_gene: TRBV4-3
j_gene: TRBJ2-7
CDR3aa: CASSRDRASEQYF

d_gene: TRBD2
v_gene: TRBV19
j_gene: TRBJ2-3
CDR3aa: CASRLAGNEDTQYF

d_gene: TRBD1
v_gene: TRBV11-3
j_gene: TRBJ2-2
CDR3aa: CASSRDRGIGELFF

d_gene: -
v_gene: TRBV9
j_gene: TRBJ1-4
CDR3aa: CASSVRQSNEKLFF